A single sample gave rise to the 14 T cell receptor beta chains below, sequenced in a study of shared clonotypes between healthy human individuals. The data were produced by immunoSEQ multiplex PCR, yet TCRdb's version contains in-frame clones alone and is incomplete. The top ten clones hold approximately 1% of a sample with roughly 2,000,000 clones, less than 95% of them seen once. Naive CD8 cells, CD45RO-negative and positively selected for CCR7, excluded terminally differentiated effector memory CD45RA+ cells. The sample consisted of naive CD8+ T cells sorted from blood. All receptors derive from a man between 18 and 29 years old in good health.

The chain joins TRBV29-1 to TRBJ2-1; D might be TRBD1 (7 bases). Deletions cut 1 base from V and 5 bases from J, with 15 bases between. Germline CDR1 reads SQVTM; CDR2 reads ANQGSEA. The CDR3 is 15 amino acids. CDR3 in DNA: TGCAGCGTTGAAGGAGACAGGGAGGTTAACAATGAGCAGTTCTTC. It translates to CSVEGDREVNNEQFF.

V and J are TRBV2 and TRBJ2-5; D perhaps matches TRBD2 (5 bases). The CDR3 is 15 residues long. Looked up from germline, CDR1 is SNHLY and CDR2 is FYNNEI. V shed 3 bases and J shed 1 base, with 12 bases lying between them. In nucleotides, the CDR3 is TGTGCCAGCAGTGATGAGAGGGCAATCCAAGAGACCCAGTACTTC. Encoded protein: CASSDERAIQETQYF.

The chain uses TRBV21-1 and TRBJ2-7; the DNA was not used to check the table's D call, TRBD2. TRBV21-1 is shown as a pseudogene. The length of the CDR3 is 16 residues. The DNA for the CDR3 is TGTGCCAGCAGCCATTCAAAGCGGAGGAGCTCCTACGAGCAGTACTTC. Translating it yields CASSHSKRRSSYEQYF.

This clone has just one count. This rearrangement joins TRBV5-5 to TRBJ2-7, with 7 nucleotides matching TRBD2. The J segment lost 0 bases and the V segment lost 3 bases, leaving 6 bases of the junction unmatched. CDR1 is SGHKS, CDR2 YYEKEE, per germline (reference sequence). The CDR3 has 15 residues. CDR3 DNA sequence: TGTGCCAGCAGCTACTCCCGGGACTACTCCTACGAGCAGTACTTC. Its translation: CASSYSRDYSYEQYF.

The chain joins TRBV30 to TRBJ2-2; D is unclear. V was pared by 8 bases and J by 4 bases, with 17 bases between. CDR1 is GTSNPN, CDR2 SVGIG, per germline (reference sequence). CDR3 length equals 14 residues. The CDR3 is CAGETWVGTGELFF. CDR3 coding DNA: TGTGCCGGTGAGACCTGGGTAGGCACCGGGGAGCTGTTTTTT.

In its sample, this clone was seen once. V is TRBV28 and J is TRBJ2-7, with TRBD1 matching 9 bases. The germline V gene encodes CDR1 MDHEN and CDR2 SYDVKM. The CDR3 sequence is 14 residues long. After removal of 6 bases from V and 6 bases from J, the junction contained 9 bases not matched to a gene. The chain's CDR3 is CASRGAGQGSEQYF. As DNA, the CDR3 is TGTGCCAGCAGAGGCGCGGGACAGGGTAGCGAGCAGTACTTC.

The CDR3: CASSQSVIAGGLEQYF. The DNA for the CDR3 is TGCGCCAGCAGCCAATCGGTGATAGCGGGGGGACTCGAGCAGTACTTC. The chain couples TRBV4-1 to TRBJ2-7; 10 bases are a match to TRBD2. The CDR3 totals 16 residues. The V segment lost 2 bases and the J segment 6 bases; nucleotides outside the gene matches: 10. Germline V gives CDR1 MGHRA, CDR2 YSYEKL.

On this clone itself: At the DNA level, this CDR3 is encoded by other sequences in the same sample as well. The chain links TRBV5-6 to TRBJ2-1, with D hard to call. In germline, CDR1 is SGHDT, CDR2 YYEEEE. Trimming took 0 bases from V and 6 from J, leaving 4 bases between them. This CDR3 region has 12 residues. The DNA of the CDR3 is TGTGCCAGCAGCTTGGAGGGCAATGAGCAGTTCTTC. Its translation is CASSLEGNEQFF.

This clone appeared once. The chain uses TRBV10-2 and TRBJ2-1; TRBD2 matches 7 bases. The V and J ends lost 7 bases and 3 bases, in that order; junction bases with no gene match: 3. The CDR3 covers 13 residues. Germline V gene sequence: CDR1 WSHSY, CDR2 SAAADI. DNA for the CDR3: TGCGCCAGCATCGGGACTATCTACAATGAGCAGTTCTTC. This translates into CASIGTIYNEQFF.

V gene TRBV4-2 combines with J gene TRBJ1-1; D unclear. Germline loops: CDR1 LGHNA, CDR2 YNFKEQ. The CDR3 runs to 13 residues. Trimming pared 0 bases from V and 11 bases from J, leaving 13 bases between. The CDR3 DNA reads TGTGCCAGCAGCCAAGATTTACGGGAGGAGGCTTTCTTT. Its translation: CASSQDLREEAFF.

The chain combines TRBV4-3 with TRBJ2-7, with 7 bases identical to TRBD2. The CDR3 has 15 amino acids. The J segment lost 3 bases and the V segment lost 0 bases, leaving 5 bases of the junction unmatched. Per the germline V gene, CDR1 is LGHNA and CDR2 is YSLEER. The CDR3 region has the DNA TGCGCCAGCAGCCAAGAGCCTAGCGGTGTCTACGAGCAGTACTTC. Amino acid sequence: CASSQEPSGVYEQYF.

The chain employs TRBV30 and TRBJ1-3, with D unclear. V was shortened by 0 bases and J by 3 bases, with 6 bases between the two germline ends. The CDR3 has 13 residues. Germline assignment: CDR1 GTSNPN and CDR2 SVGIG (reference sequence). The CDR3 DNA is TGTGCCTGGAGTGTATATGATGGAAACACCATATATTTT. Residues: CAWSVYDGNTIYF. Full variable domain (missing parts from reference TRBV30 and TRBJ1-3): SQTIHQWPATLVQPVGSPLSLECTVEGTSNPNLYWYRQAAGRGLQLLFYSVGIGQISSEVPQNLSASRPQDRQFILSSKKLLLSDSGFYLCAWSVYDGNTIYFGEGSWLTVV.

This chain joins TRBV30 and TRBJ2-7; tentative D call: TRBD2 (6 bases). V gave up 3 bases and J gave up 2 bases, with 23 bases separating them. CDR3 length: 17 residues. The germline gives CDR1 GTSNPN, CDR2 SVGIG (reference sequence). In DNA form, the CDR3 reads TGTGCCTGGAGCGGGTTGACAGTGGGGGGAAGCCCCTACGAGCAGTACTTC. Residues: CAWSGLTVGGSPYEQYF.

This clone occurred once. The V and J genes are TRBV28 and TRBJ1-4, with D perhaps matching TRBD1 (5 bases). CDR1 is MDHEN and CDR2 is SYDVKM in the germline V gene. The CDR3 runs 14 residues. V lost 4 bases to trimming and J lost 4 bases, with 10 bases between them. The chain's CDR3 is CASSSGWSNEKLFF. The CDR3 coding sequence is TGTGCCAGCAGTTCAGGGTGGAGTAATGAAAAACTGTTTTTT.